Below, 18 T cell receptor beta chains from the same sample are listed, as sequenced in a study of CD8 T cells in Susac syndrome. The RNA input was about 0.5 to 1 ug, and it was reverse transcribed with random hexamers. TCRdb fed the immunoSEQ multiplex PCR reads into MiXCR, producing one record per CDR3 protein. The top ten hold 0.1% of the sample, which has some 190,000 distinct CDR3 sequences, 85% to 95% seen once. Sequenced material: CD4+ T cells from PBMCs. These receptors were obtained from a human donor in good health.

The V gene is TRBV15, the J gene TRBJ2-1, with D maybe TRBD2 (6 bases). V was cut by 2 bases and J by 6 bases, with 11 bases left in between. The CDR3 extends over 14 amino acids. The germline gives CDR1 LNHNV, CDR2 YYDKDF (reference sequence). CDR3 bases: TGTGCCACCAGCAGACTTCGGACTACCAATGAGCAGTTCTTC. This gives the protein CATSRLRTTNEQFF. Together with reference TRBV15 and TRBJ2-1, the CDR3 gives the full variable domain: DAMVIQNPRYQVTQFGKPVTLSCSQTLNHNVMYWYQQKSSQAPKLLFHYYDKDFNNEADTPDNFQSRRPNTSFCFLDIRSPGLGDTAMYLCATSRLRTTNEQFFGPGTRLTVL.

The chain is built from TRBV12-3 or TRBV12-4 and TRBJ2-1, with D possibly called TRBD1 or TRBD2 (5 bases each). The CDR3 runs 12 residues. Trimming pared 0 bases from V and 11 bases from J, leaving 8 bases between. The CDR3 DNA sequence: TGTGCCAGCAGTTTAGCCGAGGGACAGCAGTTCTTC. Translating gives CASSLAEGQQFF.

The J gene is TRBJ1-1, the V gene TRBV29-1, with D possibly TRBD1 on 5 matching bases. CDR1 SQVTM and CDR2 ANQGSEA come from the germline V gene. The V and J ends lost 3 bases and 8 bases respectively, with 19 bases between them. CDR3 length: 14 amino acids. The CDR3 sequence is CSVDVSGEGPEAFF. The CDR3 DNA reads as TGCAGCGTTGACGTATCGGGTGAGGGACCGGAAGCTTTCTTT.

The genes are TRBV5-4 and TRBJ1-6, with D tentatively TRBD1 (5 bases). Germline CDR1 is SGHNT and CDR2 is YYREEE (reference sequence). V was pared by 0 bases and J by 10 bases, with 11 bases between. This CDR3 has 14 amino acids. The CDR3 reads CASSLEGRGSPLHF. Written as DNA, the CDR3 is TGTGCCAGCAGCTTGGAGGGACGCGGATCACCCCTCCACTTT.

The J gene is TRBJ2-5, the V gene TRBV20-1; no clear D gene. The V end was cut by 6 bases, the J end by 4 bases, with 18 bases between. Germline V CDR1 and CDR2: DFQATT, SNEGSKA (reference sequence). The length of the CDR3 is 14 residues. The DNA of the CDR3 is TGCAGTGCCCCAAAGGGTCTAAACGGAGAGACCCAGTACTTC. This codes for CSAPKGLNGETQYF.

The rearrangement joins TRBV5-6 to TRBJ1-3; 10 nucleotides match TRBD1. The germline V gene encodes CDR1 SGHDT and CDR2 YYEEEE. Losses at the gene ends were 4 bases for V and 2 bases for J; bases not matched to a gene: 3. This CDR3 has 15 residues. This CDR3 reads CASSPTGGTGNTIYF. The DNA of the CDR3 is TGTGCCAGCAGCCCGACAGGGGGCACTGGAAACACCATATATTTT.

The chain has TRBV12-3 or TRBV12-4 and TRBJ1-6; D is unresolved. The CDR3 is 15 residues long. V was shortened by 3 bases and J by 6 bases, with 12 bases between the two germline ends. The CDR3 bases are TGTGCCAGCAGTTTTAGGGCCAGGCCTAATTCACCCCTCCACTTT. Translating gives CASSFRARPNSPLHF.

The gene calls are TRBV29-1 and TRBJ2-2; the D gene could be TRBD1 or TRBD2 (5 bases each). The germline V gene has CDR1 SQVTM and CDR2 ANQGSEA. This CDR3 has 15 amino acids. CDR3 coding DNA: TGCAACGTCCACCCGACGGGACGGAACACCGGGGAGCTGTTTTTT. Translation: CNVHPTGRNTGELFF.

The chain couples TRBV2 to TRBJ2-3; 9 positions match TRBD1. Germline values: CDR1 SNHLY, CDR2 FYNNEI. The CDR3 sequence is 16 residues long. V trimming: 2 bases; J trimming: 1 base; junction bases outside the gene matches: 4. Here the CDR3 DNA reads TGTGCCAGCAGTGAATACCGGGACAGGGGCACAGATACGCAGTATTTT. This sequence encodes CASSEYRDRGTDTQYF.

The CDR3 bases are TGCAGTGCTAGGGCTGGTGAACGGACTAGCGCCTCCTACAATGAGCAGTTCTTC. It specifies CSARAGERTSASYNEQFF. The chain is built from TRBV20-1 and TRBJ2-1; 9 bases agree with TRBD2. The CDR3 runs to 18 residues. Germline V gene data show CDR1 as DFQATT and CDR2 as SNEGSKA (reference sequence). J gave up 0 bases and V 3 bases, and 12 bases lay outside the gene matches.

The J gene is TRBJ2-2, the V gene TRBV24-1; TRBD2 matches at 9 bases. J was trimmed by 7 bases and V by 6 bases; bases with no gene match: 5. Germline CDR1 is KGHDR and CDR2 is SFDVKD. There are 14 residues in the CDR3. The CDR3 spells CATSPGLAYGELFF. The CDR3 DNA is TGTGCCACCAGTCCGGGACTAGCTTACGGGGAGCTGTTTTTT.

The CDR3 protein is CASSTGGHLHPTNTEAFF. The CDR3, as DNA: TGTGCCAGCAGTACCGGGGGGCACCTCCACCCTACGAACACTGAAGCTTTCTTT. The V gene is TRBV3-1, the J gene TRBJ1-1, with D tentatively TRBD1 (6 bases). The CDR3 covers 18 residues. V lost 6 bases and J 1 base, leaving 24 bases between the germline ends. Germline CDR1 is LGHDT and CDR2 is YNNKEL (reference sequence).

The chain is built from TRBV6-2 or TRBV6-3 and TRBJ1-2; D is unclear. Germline loops: CDR1 MNHEY, CDR2 SVGEGT. This CDR3 is 15 amino acids long. V gave up 6 bases and J gave up 1 base, with 15 bases separating them. CDR3 coding DNA: TGTGCCAGCAGGACCACCTCCAGTAGTAACTATGGCTACACCTTC. Translation: CASRTTSSSNYGYTF.

This clonotype was detected once. This chain connects TRBV3-1 to TRBJ2-2; D remains ambiguous. This CDR3 contains 11 residues. Per the germline V gene, CDR1 is LGHDT and CDR2 is YNNKEL (reference sequence). V was cut by 8 bases and J by 6 bases, with 7 bases left in between. The CDR3, as DNA: TGTGCCAGCCGGACCGCCGGGGAGCTGTTTTTT. As protein: CASRTAGELFF.

The V gene is TRBV6-2 or TRBV6-3, the J gene TRBJ2-6; D might be TRBD1 (6 bases). Germline V gene sequence: CDR1 MNHEY, CDR2 SVGEGT. With 8 bases removed from V and 2 bases from J, the gap between germline ends came to 13 bases. This CDR3 is 15 amino acids long. Here the CDR3 reads CASGSHRAGANVLTF. The CDR3 DNA reads TGTGCCAGCGGTTCACACAGGGCTGGGGCCAACGTCCTGACTTTC.

This clonotype showed up just a few times. The chain recombines TRBV4-3 with TRBJ2-5, with D hard to call. CDR3 length equals 14 residues. The V end lost 0 bases, the J end lost 4 bases, and 9 bases lay between the germline ends. The germline V gene encodes CDR1 LGHNA and CDR2 YSLEER. In nucleotides, the CDR3 is TGCGCCAGCAGCCAAGAACCTGGCGGAGAGACCCAGTACTTC. This gives the protein CASSQEPGGETQYF.

The chain links TRBV29-1 to TRBJ2-5; tentatively, D is TRBD2 (5 bases). Germline assignment: CDR1 SQVTM and CDR2 ANQGSEA. Trimming left V 8 bases short and J 14 bases short, with 21 bases between. The length of the CDR3 is 11 residues. CDR3 bases: TGCAGCCTCAAGGCGGGCCAGGCCAACTACTTC. Translation gives CSLKAGQANYF.

This sequence joins TRBV11-2 and TRBJ2-7; 11 nucleotides align to TRBD2. The CDR3 has 13 amino acids. Looked up from germline, CDR1 is SGHAT and CDR2 is FQNNGV. Trimming removed 5 bases from V and 6 bases from J; junction bases left unmatched: 3. CDR3 coding DNA: TGTGCCAGCAGCCCAGGACTAGCGGGCGAGCAGTACTTC. Protein sequence: CASSPGLAGEQYF.